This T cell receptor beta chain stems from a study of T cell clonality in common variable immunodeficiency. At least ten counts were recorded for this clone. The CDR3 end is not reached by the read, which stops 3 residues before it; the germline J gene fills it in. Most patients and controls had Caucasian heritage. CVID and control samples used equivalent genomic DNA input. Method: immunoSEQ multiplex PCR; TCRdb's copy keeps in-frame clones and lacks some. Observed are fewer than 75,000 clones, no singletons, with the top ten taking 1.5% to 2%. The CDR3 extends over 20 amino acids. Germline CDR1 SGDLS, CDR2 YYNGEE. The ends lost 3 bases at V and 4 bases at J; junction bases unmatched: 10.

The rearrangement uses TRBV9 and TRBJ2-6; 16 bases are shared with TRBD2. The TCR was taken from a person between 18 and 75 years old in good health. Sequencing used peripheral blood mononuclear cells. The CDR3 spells CASSAEGLAGGPSGANVLTF. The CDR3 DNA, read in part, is TGTGCCAGCAGCGCAGAGGGACTAGCGGGAGGGCCTTCCGGGGCCAACGTC.